Sequencing of this TCR beta chain was carried out in a study of shared clonotypes between healthy human individuals. On the study more broadly: A donor's plate count was three for CD4 naive and three for CD4 memory; CD8 naive had two and CD8 memory one. Study-level points and caveats: The represented genetic and exposure-history diversity was limited by the small number of donors.

Comments on this clone: Its antigen is unknown.

V shed 6 bases, J shed 4 bases, and the junction held 10 bases outside the gene matches. Germline values: CDR1 MDHEN, CDR2 SYDVKM. There are 15 residues in the CDR3. Methods used by the authors: Junction-only immunoSEQ data arrived without quality scores, meaning filtering differed. Here immunoSEQ multiplex PCR was the method, and the copy in TCRdb shows in-frame clones only, minus some. V and J calls and clone size are those listed in that table; D and trimming were worked out from the DNA. Of 1,500,000 or so clones in the sample, approximately 98.5% were seen once. The chain joins TRBV28 to TRBJ1-2; 8 bases agree with TRBD1. What was sequenced was naive CD4+ T cells sorted from blood. Subset in this sample: CD45RA+ positively selected. The source of this sequence is a man under 40 in good health. CDR3 DNA sequence: TGTGCCAGCAGCGCCCCGGGACAGGATGGCTATGGCTACACCTTC. Amino acids: CASSAPGQDGYGYTF.